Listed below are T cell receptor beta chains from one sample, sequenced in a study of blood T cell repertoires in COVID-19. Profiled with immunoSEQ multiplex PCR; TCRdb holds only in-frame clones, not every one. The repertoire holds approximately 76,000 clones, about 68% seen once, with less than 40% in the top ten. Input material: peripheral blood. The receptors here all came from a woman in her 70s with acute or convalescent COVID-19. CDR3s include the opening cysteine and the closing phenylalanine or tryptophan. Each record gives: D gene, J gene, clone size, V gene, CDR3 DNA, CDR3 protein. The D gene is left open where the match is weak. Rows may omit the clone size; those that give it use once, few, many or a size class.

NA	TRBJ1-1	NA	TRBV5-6	TGTGCCAGCAGCAGGGGCACCACGAACACTGAAGCTTTCTTT	CASSRGTTNTEAFF
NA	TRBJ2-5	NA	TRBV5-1	TGCGCCAGCAGAAGAGCAGGAGGGGCCCAGGAGACCCAGTACTTC	CASRRAGGAQETQYF
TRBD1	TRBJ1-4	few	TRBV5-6	TGTGCCAGCAGCTTGGGCAGGGACAGGGCCGGAAAACTGTTTTTT	CASSLGRDRAGKLFF
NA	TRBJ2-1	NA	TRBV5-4	TGTGCCAGCAGCTTGGCCGGGTCGGATGAGCAGTTCTTC	CASSLAGSDEQFF
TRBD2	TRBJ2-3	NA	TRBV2	TGTGCCAGCAGAACTAGCGCACTCACAGATACGCAGTATTTT	CASRTSALTDTQYF
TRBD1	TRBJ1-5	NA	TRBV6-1	TGTGCCAGCAGTGAGGAACTGGGACAGGGACGAGGTCAGCCCCAGCATTTT	CASSEELGQGRGQPQHF
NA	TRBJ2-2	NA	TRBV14	TGTGCCAGCAGCTTCTGGACAGTCAACACCGGGGAGCTGTTTTTT	CASSFWTVNTGELFF
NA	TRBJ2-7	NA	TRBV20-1	TGCAGTGCTGAAGACGGGGAAGAGCAGTACTTC	CSAEDGEEQYF
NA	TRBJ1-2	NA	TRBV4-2	TGTGCCAGCAGCTCAACATGGGACATCGACTATGGCTACACCTTC	CASSSTWDIDYGYTF
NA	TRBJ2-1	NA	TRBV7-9	TGTGCCAGCAGCTTAGTAGTAAGACTAGGCTACAATGAGCAGTTCTTC	CASSLVVRLGYNEQFF
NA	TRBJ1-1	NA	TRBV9	TGTGCCAGCAGCGTAGGGGTGGGCAGGGACTACACTGAAGCTTTCTTT	CASSVGVGRDYTEAFF
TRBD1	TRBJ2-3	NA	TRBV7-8	TGTGCCAGCAGTTCGGACAGGATCCACGGAGATACGCAGTATTTT	CASSSDRIHGDTQYF
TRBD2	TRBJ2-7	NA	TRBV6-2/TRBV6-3	TGTGCCAGCAGCCTCGGGGGGTTGGGAGAGCAGTACTTC	CASSLGGLGEQYF
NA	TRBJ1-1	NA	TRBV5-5	TGTGCCAGCAGCTTTGCGGGGGGTAAAGCTTTCTTT	CASSFAGGKAFF
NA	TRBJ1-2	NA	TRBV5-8	TGTGCCAGCAGCTTGGACGGGAACTATGGCTACACCTTC	CASSLDGNYGYTF
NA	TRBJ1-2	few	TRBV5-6	TGTGCCAGCAGCCTTCAGGGGAGAGGTGGCTACACCTTC	CASSLQGRGGYTF
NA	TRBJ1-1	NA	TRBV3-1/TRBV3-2	TGTGCCAGCAGCCAAAAAGCAAGTGAAGCTTTCTTT	CASSQKASEAFF
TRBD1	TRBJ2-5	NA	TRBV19	TGTGCCAGTAGTATTCTCGGACAGGGAACAGAGACCCAGTACTTC	CASSILGQGTETQYF
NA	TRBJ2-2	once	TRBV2	TGTGCCAGCACTATGAACAGGGTCCCCGGGGAGCTGTTTTTT	CASTMNRVPGELFF
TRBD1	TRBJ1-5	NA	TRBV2	TGTGCCAGCAGTTTGACCGGGACAGGGAATCAGCCCCAGCATTTT	CASSLTGTGNQPQHF
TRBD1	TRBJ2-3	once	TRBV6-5	TGTGCCAGCAGTTACTCGGGGACAGGGGCAGATACGCAGTATTTT	CASSYSGTGADTQYF
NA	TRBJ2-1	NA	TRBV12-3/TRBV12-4	TGTGCCAGCAGTCCCCAGGGTGAGCAGTTCTTC	CASSPQGEQFF
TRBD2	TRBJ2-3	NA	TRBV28	TGTGCCAGCAGTTTAGGAGCGGGGGGGCCATCAGATACGCAGTATTTT	CASSLGAGGPSDTQYF
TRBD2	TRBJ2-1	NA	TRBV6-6	TGTGCCAGCAGTTACGTGCCTAGCGGTTCGTACAATGAGCAGTTCTTC	CASSYVPSGSYNEQFF
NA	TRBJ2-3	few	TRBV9	TGTGCCAGCAGCGCTTATACGCAGTATTTT	CASSAYTQYF
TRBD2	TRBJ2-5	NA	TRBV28	TGTGCCAGCAGTCCGGGACTAGCAGGAGAGACCCAGTACTTC	CASSPGLAGETQYF
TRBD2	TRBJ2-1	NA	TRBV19	TGTGCCAGTAGTAGGGGGATTAGCGGGGAGAATACCATCAATGAGCAGTTCTTC	CASSRGISGENTINEQFF
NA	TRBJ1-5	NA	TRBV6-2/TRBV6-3	TGTGCCAGCAGTTACACCCTAGAGAGCAATCAGCCCCAGCATTTT	CASSYTLESNQPQHF
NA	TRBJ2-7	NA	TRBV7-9	TGTGCCAGCAGCTTGGAGGCAGCCCGGGGAGCCGTCGAGCAGTACTTC	CASSLEAARGAVEQYF
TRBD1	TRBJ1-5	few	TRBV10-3	TGTGCCATCAGTGCTTCGGACAGGGCCGTAGATAGCAATCAGCCCCAGCATTTT	CAISASDRAVDSNQPQHF
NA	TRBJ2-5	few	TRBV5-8	TGTGCCAGCAGCTTGTCGACAGGTCAGCGCGAGACCCAGTACTTC	CASSLSTGQRETQYF
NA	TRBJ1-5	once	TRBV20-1	TGCAGTGCTAGTCCAGGGGACGGGAATCAGCCCCAGCATTTT	CSASPGDGNQPQHF
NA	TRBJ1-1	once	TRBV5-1	TGCGCCAGCAGCTCTCGATCGAGACCTTTGGACACTGAAGCTTTTTTT	CASSSRSRPLDTEAFF
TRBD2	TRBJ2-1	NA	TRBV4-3	TGCGCCAGCAGCCAAGAACGGCGCGGGAGGGCCAATGAGCAGTTCTTC	CASSQERRGRANEQFF
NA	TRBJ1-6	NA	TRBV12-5	TGTGCTAGTGGTTTGGACAGGAATTCACCCCTCCACTTT	CASGLDRNSPLHF
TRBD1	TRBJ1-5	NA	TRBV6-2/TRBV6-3	TGTGCCAGCAGTTACCAGAGGGCACAGGGGGCAAGGCCCCAGCATTTT	CASSYQRAQGARPQHF
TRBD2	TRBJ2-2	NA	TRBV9	TGTGCCAGCACCGAAGCGGGGATTGTCACCGGGGAGCTGTTTTTT	CASTEAGIVTGELFF
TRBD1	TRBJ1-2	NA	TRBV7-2	TGTGCCAGCAGCTTAGATCGGGACAGGGGGCGCGTCTATGGCTACACCTTC	CASSLDRDRGRVYGYTF
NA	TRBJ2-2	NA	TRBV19	TGTGCCAGTAGTATTAAACAGGGTAGTATGGTGAGGGAGCTGTTTTTT	CASSIKQGSMVRELFF
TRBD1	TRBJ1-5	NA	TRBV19	TGTGCCAGTAGTACTTCAGGGGGTGAAGGTCAGCCCCAGCATTTT	CASSTSGGEGQPQHF
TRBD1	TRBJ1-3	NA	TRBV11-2	TGTGCCAGCACCGAAGACAGGGGGCTGGGAAACACCATATATTTT	CASTEDRGLGNTIYF
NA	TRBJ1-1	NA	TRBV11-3	TGTGCCAGCAGCTTAGGCGGGGGGAAGAACACTGAAGCTTTCTTT	CASSLGGGKNTEAFF
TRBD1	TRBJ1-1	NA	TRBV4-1	TGCGCCAGCAGCCCTCTGGGACAGGGGAGGAACACTGAAGCTTTCTTT	CASSPLGQGRNTEAFF
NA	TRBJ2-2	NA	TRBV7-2	TGTGCCAGCAGCTTAGCGTCACAGTCCCCAGGGTCCGGGGAGCTGTTTTTT	CASSLASQSPGSGELFF
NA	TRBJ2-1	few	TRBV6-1	TGTGCCAGCAGTGAACCAAGACAGGTTAACAACAATGAGCAGTTCTTC	CASSEPRQVNNNEQFF
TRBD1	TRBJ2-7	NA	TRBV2	TGTGCCAGCAAAGGACAGGGTATTCCCTACGAGCAGTACTTC	CASKGQGIPYEQYF
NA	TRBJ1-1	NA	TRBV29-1	TGCAGCGGGGGGAAGGGGGACACTGAAGCTTTCTTT	CSGGKGDTEAFF
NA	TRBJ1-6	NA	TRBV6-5	TGTGCCAGCAGGCTAGATGTGGTTAATAATTCACCCCTCCACTTT	CASRLDVVNNSPLHF
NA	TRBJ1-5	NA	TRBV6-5	TGTGCCAGCAGTTCCGACAGGAGTCAGCCCCAGCATTTT	CASSSDRSQPQHF
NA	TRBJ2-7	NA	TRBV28	TGTGCCAGCAGTTTATGGGGGCCGGGCACGTCCTACGAGCAGTACTTC	CASSLWGPGTSYEQYF
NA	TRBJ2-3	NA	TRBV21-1	TGTGCCACCAGGGTGTCGACTCTAGTATGTCTCGATACGCAGTATTTT	CATRVSTLVCLDTQYF